The TCR beta chain under discussion was sequenced for a study of blood T cell repertoires in COVID-19. TCRdb's copy holds only in-frame clones and misses some; the assay was immunoSEQ multiplex PCR. The data contain roughly 320,000 clones, 86% of them singletons. Grouping used clinical history reported by participants in a survey and questionnaire. V trimming: 2 bases; J trimming: 3 bases; junction bases outside the gene matches: 6. The CDR3 consists of 15 residues. Germline V CDR1 and CDR2: SGHRS, YFSETQ. Sequenced: PBMCs or T cells enriched from blood (not recorded which). The chain uses TRBV5-1 and TRBJ2-7, with TRBD2 identical over 9 bases. This TCR derives from a man aged 25 to 40 who had recovered from COVID-19. CDR3 sequence reads: CASSFSGGPGYEQYF. CDR3 nucleotides: TGCGCCAGCAGCTTCAGCGGGGGGCCAGGCTACGAGCAGTACTTC.